Sequencing of this TCR beta chain was carried out in a study of T cell changes during pregnancy in multiple sclerosis. CDR3 length equals 15 residues. V lost 0 bases and J 3 bases, leaving 11 bases between the germline ends. Germline CDR1 MGHRA, CDR2 YSYEKL. TCRdb's copy holds only in-frame clones and misses some; the assay was immunoSEQ multiplex PCR. Of 40,000 to 60,000 clones listed, roughly nine tenths were seen once; the top ten hold roughly 10%. The chain uses TRBV4-1 and TRBJ1-2; D remains unclear. This receptor was identified in a female donor with multiple sclerosis, enrolled in a pregnancy study. The sequenced sample was CD8+ T cells from peripheral blood mononuclear cells, obtained after pregnancy. CDR3 in amino acids: CASSQDRNSYYGYTF. The CDR3 DNA reads TGCGCCAGCAGCCAAGATCGTAACAGCTACTATGGCTACACCTTC.